This T cell receptor (beta chain) was sequenced in a study of blood T cell repertoires in COVID-19. Across the whole study: From the United States, Italy and Spain came samples of acute and convalescent COVID-19. PBMCs, B-cell-depleted T cells, or T cells provided the cDNA or gDNA that made up the material.

Original processing methods: Amplification with reference gene primers provided the estimates of nucleated cell counts. The assay was immunoSEQ multiplex PCR, and TCRdb's table has in-frame clones only and misses some. Clone size and the V and J calls come from that table; the DNA yielded D and trimming. The top ten hold roughly 1.6% of the sample, which has 300,000 or so clones, 75% to 90% seen once. The sequenced sample was peripheral blood. The TCR comes from a woman in her forties who had recovered from COVID-19.

In DNA, the CDR3 is TGTGCCAGCAGCCAAGATTTGGGGGCCGGGACAGGGAACTATGGCTACACCTTC. Translated: CASSQDLGAGTGNYGYTF. This chain joins TRBV3-1 (or the pseudogene TRBV3-2) and TRBJ1-2, with 9 positions matching TRBD1. This CDR3 has 18 residues. V trimming: 0 bases; J trimming: 2 bases; junction bases outside the gene matches: 10. Germline CDR1 LGHDT, CDR2 YNNKEL (reference sequence).